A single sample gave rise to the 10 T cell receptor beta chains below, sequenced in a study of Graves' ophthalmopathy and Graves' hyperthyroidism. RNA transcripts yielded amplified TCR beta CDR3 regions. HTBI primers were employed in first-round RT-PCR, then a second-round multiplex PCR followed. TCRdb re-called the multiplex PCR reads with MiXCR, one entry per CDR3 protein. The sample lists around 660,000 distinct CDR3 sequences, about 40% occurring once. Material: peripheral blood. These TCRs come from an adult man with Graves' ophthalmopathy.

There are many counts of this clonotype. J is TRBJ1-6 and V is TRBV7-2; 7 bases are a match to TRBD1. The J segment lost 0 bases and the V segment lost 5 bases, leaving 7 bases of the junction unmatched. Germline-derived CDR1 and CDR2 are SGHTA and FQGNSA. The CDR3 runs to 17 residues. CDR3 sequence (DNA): TGTGCCAGCAGCCTAGACAGGGCACGCTCCTATAATTCACCCCTCCACTTT. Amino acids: CASSLDRARSYNSPLHF.

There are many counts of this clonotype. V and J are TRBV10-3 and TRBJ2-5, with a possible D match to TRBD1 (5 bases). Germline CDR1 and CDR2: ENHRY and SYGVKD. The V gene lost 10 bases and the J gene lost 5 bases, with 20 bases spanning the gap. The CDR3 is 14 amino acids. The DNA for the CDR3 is TGTGCCAGCAGGCCCTACGCCAGGGATGAGACCCAGTACTTC. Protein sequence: CASRPYARDETQYF.

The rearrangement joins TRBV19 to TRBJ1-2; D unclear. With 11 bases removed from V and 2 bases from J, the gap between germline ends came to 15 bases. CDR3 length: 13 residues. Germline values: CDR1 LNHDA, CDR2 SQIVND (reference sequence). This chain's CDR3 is CAWSPRANYGYTF. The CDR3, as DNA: TGTGCCTGGAGTCCCAGAGCGAACTATGGCTACACCTTC.

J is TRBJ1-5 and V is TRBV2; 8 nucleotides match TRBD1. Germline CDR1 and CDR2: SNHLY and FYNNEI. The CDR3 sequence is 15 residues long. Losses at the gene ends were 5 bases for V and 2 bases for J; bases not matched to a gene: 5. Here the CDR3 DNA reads TGTGCCAGCAGTTCCCAGACAGGGGGCAATCAGCCCCAGCATTTT. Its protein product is CASSSQTGGNQPQHF.

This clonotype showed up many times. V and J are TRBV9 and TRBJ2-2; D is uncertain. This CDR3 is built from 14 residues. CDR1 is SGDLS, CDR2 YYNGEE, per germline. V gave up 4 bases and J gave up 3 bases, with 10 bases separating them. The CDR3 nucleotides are TGTGCCAGCAGCCCGGTTACGGACACCGGGGAGCTGTTTTTT. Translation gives CASSPVTDTGELFF.

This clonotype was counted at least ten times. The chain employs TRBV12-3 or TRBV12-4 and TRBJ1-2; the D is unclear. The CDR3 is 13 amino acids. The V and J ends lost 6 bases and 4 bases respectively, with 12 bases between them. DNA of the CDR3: TGTGCCAGCAGCCTGCAGGATATCTATGGCTACACCTTC. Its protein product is CASSLQDIYGYTF.

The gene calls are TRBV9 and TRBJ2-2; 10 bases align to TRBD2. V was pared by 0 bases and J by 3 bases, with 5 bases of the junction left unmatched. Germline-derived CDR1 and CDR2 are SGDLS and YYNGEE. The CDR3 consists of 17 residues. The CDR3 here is CASSVGGGLADTGELFF. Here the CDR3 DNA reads TGTGCCAGCAGCGTAGGGGGAGGACTAGCGGACACCGGGGAGCTGTTTTTT.

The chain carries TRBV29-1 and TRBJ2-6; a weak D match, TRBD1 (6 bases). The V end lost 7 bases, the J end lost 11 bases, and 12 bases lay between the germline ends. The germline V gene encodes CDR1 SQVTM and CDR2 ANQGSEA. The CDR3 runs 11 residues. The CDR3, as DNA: TGCAGCGGCCGGACAGCCGACGTCCTGACTTTC. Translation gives CSGRTADVLTF.

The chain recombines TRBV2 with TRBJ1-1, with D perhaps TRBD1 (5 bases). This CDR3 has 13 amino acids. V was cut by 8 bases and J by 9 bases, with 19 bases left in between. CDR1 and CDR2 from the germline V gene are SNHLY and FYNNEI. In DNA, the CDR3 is TGTGCCAGCTCACCACTGGGACGTTTGAAAGCTTTCTTT. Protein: CASSPLGRLKAFF.

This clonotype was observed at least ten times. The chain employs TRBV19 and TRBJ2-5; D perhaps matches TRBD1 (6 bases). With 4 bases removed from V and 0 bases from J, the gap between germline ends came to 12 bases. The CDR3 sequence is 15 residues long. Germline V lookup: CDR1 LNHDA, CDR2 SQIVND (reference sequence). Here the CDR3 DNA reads TGTGCCAGTAGTACCCACGGACAGAACCAAGAGACCCAGTACTTC. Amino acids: CASSTHGQNQETQYF.